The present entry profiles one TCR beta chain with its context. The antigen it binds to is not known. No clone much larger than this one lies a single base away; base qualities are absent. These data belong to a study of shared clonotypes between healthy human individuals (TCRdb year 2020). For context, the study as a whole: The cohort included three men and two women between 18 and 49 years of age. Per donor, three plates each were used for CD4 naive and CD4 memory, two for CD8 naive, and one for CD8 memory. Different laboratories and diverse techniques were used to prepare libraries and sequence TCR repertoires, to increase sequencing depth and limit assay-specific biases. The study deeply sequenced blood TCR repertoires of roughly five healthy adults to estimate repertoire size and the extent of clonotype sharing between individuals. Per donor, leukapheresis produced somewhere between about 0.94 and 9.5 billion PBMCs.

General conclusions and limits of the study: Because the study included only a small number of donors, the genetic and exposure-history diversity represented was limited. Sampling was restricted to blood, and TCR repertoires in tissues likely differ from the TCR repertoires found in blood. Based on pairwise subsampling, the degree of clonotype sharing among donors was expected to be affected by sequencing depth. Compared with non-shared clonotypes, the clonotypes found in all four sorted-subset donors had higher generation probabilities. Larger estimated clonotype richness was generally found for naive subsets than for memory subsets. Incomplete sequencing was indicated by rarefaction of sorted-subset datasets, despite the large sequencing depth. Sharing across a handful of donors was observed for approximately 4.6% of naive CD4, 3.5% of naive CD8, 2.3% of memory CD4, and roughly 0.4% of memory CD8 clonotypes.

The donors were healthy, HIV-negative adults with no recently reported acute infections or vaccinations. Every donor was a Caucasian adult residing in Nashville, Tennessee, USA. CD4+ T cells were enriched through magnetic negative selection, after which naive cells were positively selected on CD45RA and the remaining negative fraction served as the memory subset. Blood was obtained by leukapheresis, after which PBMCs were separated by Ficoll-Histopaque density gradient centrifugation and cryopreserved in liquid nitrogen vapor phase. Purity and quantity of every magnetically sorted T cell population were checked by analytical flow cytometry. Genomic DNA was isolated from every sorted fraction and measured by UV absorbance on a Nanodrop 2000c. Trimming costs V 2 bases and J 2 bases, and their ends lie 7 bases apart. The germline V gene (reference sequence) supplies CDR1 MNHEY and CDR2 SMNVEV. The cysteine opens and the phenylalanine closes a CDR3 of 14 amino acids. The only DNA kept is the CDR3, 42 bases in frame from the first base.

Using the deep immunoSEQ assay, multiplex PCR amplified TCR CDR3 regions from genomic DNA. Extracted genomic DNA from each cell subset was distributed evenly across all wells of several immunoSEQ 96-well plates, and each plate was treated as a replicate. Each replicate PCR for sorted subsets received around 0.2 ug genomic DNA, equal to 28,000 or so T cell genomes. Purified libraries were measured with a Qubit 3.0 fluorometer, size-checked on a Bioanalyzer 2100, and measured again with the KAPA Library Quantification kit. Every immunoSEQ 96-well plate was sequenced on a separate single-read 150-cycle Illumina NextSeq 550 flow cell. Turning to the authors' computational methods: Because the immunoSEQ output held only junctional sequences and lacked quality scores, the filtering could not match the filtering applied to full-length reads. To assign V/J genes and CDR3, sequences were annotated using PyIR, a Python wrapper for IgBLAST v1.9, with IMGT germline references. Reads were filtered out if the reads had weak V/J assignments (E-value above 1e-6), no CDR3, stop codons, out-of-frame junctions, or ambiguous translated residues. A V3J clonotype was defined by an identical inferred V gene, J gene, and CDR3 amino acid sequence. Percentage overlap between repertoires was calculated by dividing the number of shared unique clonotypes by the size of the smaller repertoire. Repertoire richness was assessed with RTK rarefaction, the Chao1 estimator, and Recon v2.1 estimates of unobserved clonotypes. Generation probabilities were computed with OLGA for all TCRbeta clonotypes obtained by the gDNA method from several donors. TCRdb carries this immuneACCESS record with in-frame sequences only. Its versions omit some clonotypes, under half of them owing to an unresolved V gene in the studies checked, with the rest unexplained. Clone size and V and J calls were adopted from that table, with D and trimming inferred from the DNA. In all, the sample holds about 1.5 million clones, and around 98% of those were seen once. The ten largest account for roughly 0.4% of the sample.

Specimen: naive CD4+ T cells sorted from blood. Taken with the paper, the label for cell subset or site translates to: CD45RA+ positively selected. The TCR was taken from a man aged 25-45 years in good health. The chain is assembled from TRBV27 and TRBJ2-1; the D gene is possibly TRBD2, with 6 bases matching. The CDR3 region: CASSLKRAYNEQFF. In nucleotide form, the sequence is TGTGCCAGCAGTTTAAAGCGGGCCTACAATGAGCAGTTCTTC.